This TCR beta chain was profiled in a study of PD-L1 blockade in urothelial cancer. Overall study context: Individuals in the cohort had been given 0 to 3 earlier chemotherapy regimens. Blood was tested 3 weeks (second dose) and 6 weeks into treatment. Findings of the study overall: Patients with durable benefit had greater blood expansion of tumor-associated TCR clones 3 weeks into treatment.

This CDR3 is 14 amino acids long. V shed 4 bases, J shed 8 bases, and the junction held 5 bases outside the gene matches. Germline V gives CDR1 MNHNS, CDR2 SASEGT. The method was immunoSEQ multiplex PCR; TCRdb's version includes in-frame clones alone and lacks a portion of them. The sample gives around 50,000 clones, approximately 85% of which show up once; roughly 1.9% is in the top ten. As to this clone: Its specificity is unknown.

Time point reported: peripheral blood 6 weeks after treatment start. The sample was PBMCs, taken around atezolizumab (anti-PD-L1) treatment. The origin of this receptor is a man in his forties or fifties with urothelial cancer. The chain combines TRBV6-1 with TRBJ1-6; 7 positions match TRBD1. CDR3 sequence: CASSGRGGDSPLHF. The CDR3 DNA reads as TGTGCCAGCAGTGGCAGAGGGGGCGATTCACCCCTCCACTTT.